A single T cell receptor beta chain is shown here with its context. The antigen is unknown. The entry originates in a study of T-cell reconstitution after alpha-beta-depleted transplantation in children. General observations from the study: Some patients' high day-60 TCRbeta diversity was attributed to recipient cells surviving conditioning. Reports say that about two months after transplant, the alpha-beta T cells came out of several hundred graft clones that had expanded. Among T cells one year after transplant, newly produced cells accounted for most counts and diversity.

Unique molecular identifiers were incorporated during preparation of the TCRbeta library. TCRdb reprocessed the PCR reads with MiXCR, giving one entry per CDR3 protein. There are about 590,000 distinct CDR3 sequences in the sample; 10% to 15% occur only once, and 2.2% lies in the top ten. The V end lost 0 bases, the J end lost 8 bases, and 8 bases lay between the germline ends. CDR1 and CDR2 (germline): SGHRS, YFSETQ. The CDR3 extends over 12 amino acids. V gene TRBV5-1 combines with J gene TRBJ1-1; possible D gene TRBD1, 5 bases. This TCR came from a male patient younger than 18 who had a stem cell transplant for acute myeloid leukemia, so the T cells may come from the graft donor. The source material was PBMCs, mostly from graft donor cells, sampled 360 days after TCRalphabeta/CD19-depleted stem cell transplant. The CDR3 nucleotides read TGCGCCAGCAGCTTGGCAACAGGAGAAGCTTTCTTT. It is translated as CASSLATGEAFF. The full variable domain, with the rest looked up from reference TRBV5-1 and TRBJ1-1, is KAGVTQTPRYLIKTRGQQVTLSCSPISGHRSVSWYQQTPGQGLQFLFEYFSETQRNKGNFPGRFSGRQFSNSRSEMNVSTLELGDSALYLCASSLATGEAFFGQGTRLTVV.